These 27 T cell receptor beta chains were sequenced from one sample in a study of graft-versus-host responses after intestinal transplantation. TCRdb's table, derived via immunoSEQ multiplex PCR, lists solely in-frame clones and lacks some. The sample consists of around 19,000 clones, roughly half of them appearing once. This specimen was alloreactive CD4+ T cells from a mixed lymphocyte reaction culture, taken before intestinal transplant. The subset is: CFSE-low proliferating T cells sorted from approximately 6-day pre-transplant mixed lymphocyte reaction (GvH or HvG direction). These receptors all come from a human patient who received an intestinal transplant.

V usage is TRBV10-3 and J usage is TRBJ2-7; possible D gene TRBD2, 7 bases. This CDR3 is built from 13 residues. From germline, CDR1 is ENHRY and CDR2 SYGVKD. Trimming removed 7 bases from V and 7 bases from J, with 17 bases in between. CDR3 protein: CAIIASRGGEQYF. For the CDR3, the DNA is TGTGCCATCATTGCCTCGAGGGGGGGAGAGCAGTACTTC.

This clone appeared a few times. The chain employs TRBV7-9 and TRBJ1-4; D may be TRBD1 (5 bases). The V gene's germline CDR1 is SEHNR and CDR2 FQNEAQ (reference sequence). The CDR3 has 16 amino acids. V was clipped by 4 bases and J by 8 bases, with 20 bases between them. In DNA form, the CDR3 reads TGTGCCAGCAGCTGGGGTCAGGGAGGTTTCGCCGAAAAACTGTTTTTT. Encoded protein: CASSWGQGGFAEKLFF.

By its share, this clone is medium-sized. V gene TRBV9 combines with J gene TRBJ1-2, with D hard to call. Germline CDR1 reads SGDLS; CDR2 reads YYNGEE. The CDR3 has 13 residues. The V end lost 4 bases, the J end lost 3 bases, and 10 bases lay between the germline ends. The CDR3 DNA reads TGTGCCAGCAGCCCCTCGTCGGACTATGGCTACACCTTC. Encoded protein: CASSPSSDYGYTF. The full variable domain, completed using reference TRBV9 and TRBJ1-2, is DSGVTQTPKHLITATGQRVTLRCSPRSGDLSVYWYQQSLDQGLQFLIQYYNGEERAKGNILERFSAQQFPDLHSELNLSSLELGDSALYFCASSPSSDYGYTFGSGTRLTVV.

CDR3 bases: TGTGCCAGCAGCGTAGGAGGGGGAACAACCCTGGAGACCCAGTACTTC. This codes for CASSVGGGTTLETQYF. This chain joins TRBV9 and TRBJ2-5; weak D call: TRBD1 (6 bases). The V and J ends lost 0 bases and 5 bases respectively, with 17 bases between them. Germline V CDR1 and CDR2: SGDLS, YYNGEE. The CDR3 totals 16 residues.

CDR3 loop: CASSYTANTEAFF. The CDR3 DNA is TGTGCCAGCTCCTACACAGCGAACACTGAAGCTTTCTTT. The J gene is TRBJ1-1, the V gene TRBV18; no reliable D call. Germline values: CDR1 KGHSH, CDR2 LQKENI. Trimming removed 6 bases at V and 1 base at J, with 9 bases between. The CDR3 spans 13 residues.

CDR3 DNA sequence: TGTGCCACCCATCCGGGACTAGCGAACACCGGGGAGCTGTTTTTT. This translates into CATHPGLANTGELFF. The V and J genes are TRBV10-3 and TRBJ2-2, with 8 nucleotides matching TRBD2. Germline trimming cut 10 bases from V and 0 bases from J; bases unmatched to any gene: 7. The CDR3 has 15 residues. Germline lookup yields CDR1 ENHRY and CDR2 SYGVKD.

The rearrangement uses TRBV10-2 and TRBJ2-2; D not resolved. The CDR3 contains 14 residues. Germline V lookup: CDR1 WSHSY, CDR2 SAAADI. The V end lost 6 bases, the J end lost 5 bases, and 13 bases lay between the germline ends. The CDR3 region has the DNA TGCGCCAGCAGCTTCGGAGTGCGAACCGGGGAGCTGTTTTTT. This codes for CASSFGVRTGELFF.

This chain joins TRBV7-9 and TRBJ1-1; tentatively, D is TRBD1 (6 bases). V gave up 4 bases and J gave up 0 bases, with 12 bases separating them. Germline CDR1 is SEHNR and CDR2 is FQNEAQ (reference sequence). This CDR3 has 15 residues. Here the CDR3 reads CASSSQGQLNTEAFF. In nucleotides, the CDR3 is TGTGCCAGCAGCTCACAAGGACAGCTGAACACTGAAGCTTTCTTT.

V usage is TRBV14 and J usage is TRBJ2-1, with 10 bases lining up with TRBD2. J gave up 10 bases and V 4 bases, and 13 bases lay outside the gene matches. Per the germline V gene, CDR1 is SGHDN and CDR2 is FVKESK. The CDR3 spans 16 residues. The CDR3 protein is CASSPPPGLAKREQFF. CDR3 coding DNA: TGTGCCAGCAGCCCCCCACCGGGACTAGCGAAGCGGGAGCAGTTCTTC.

CDR3 DNA: TGTGCCAGCAGCTTACTCGTCGGGAACATTCAGTACTTC. Translation: CASSLLVGNIQYF. V usage is TRBV7-3 and J usage is TRBJ2-4, with D unclear. With 2 bases removed from V and 7 bases from J, the gap between germline ends came to 9 bases. The germline V gene has CDR1 SGHTA and CDR2 FQGTGA. CDR3 length equals 13 residues.

In its sample, this clone was seen once. The chain links TRBV5-6 to TRBJ2-1; D is undetermined. V lost 3 bases and J lost 2, with 15 bases in between. CDR1 is SGHDT and CDR2 is YYEEEE in the germline V gene. CDR3 length: 16 amino acids. The CDR3: CASSYPHQNAYNEQFF. CDR3 nucleotides: TGTGCCAGCAGCTATCCCCACCAGAACGCCTACAATGAGCAGTTCTTC. Full variable domain (missing parts from reference TRBV5-6 and TRBJ2-1): DAGVTQSPTHLIKTRGQQVTLRCSPKSGHDTVSWYQQALGQGPQFIFQYYEEEERQRGNFPDRFSGHQFPNYSSELNVNALLLGDSALYLCASSYPHQNAYNEQFFGPGTRLTVL.

This clone was detected a few times. The gene calls are TRBV6-4 and TRBJ2-1; D uncertain. CDR3 length equals 15 residues. Germline assignment: CDR1 MRHNA and CDR2 SNTAGT. Trimming cost V 4 bases and J 0 bases, with 10 bases left between them. The CDR3 loop reads CASSGQASSYNEQFF. The CDR3, as DNA: TGTGCCAGCAGTGGGCAGGCCAGCTCCTACAATGAGCAGTTCTTC.

V gene TRBV2 combines with J gene TRBJ2-3; D is possibly TRBD2 (6 bases). CDR3 size: 15 residues. V lost 6 bases, J lost 2 bases, and 15 bases lay in between. The V gene's germline CDR1 is SNHLY and CDR2 FYNNEI. The chain's CDR3 is CASSLTGLITDTQYF. DNA of the CDR3: TGTGCCAGCAGCCTCACGGGACTTATCACAGATACGCAGTATTTT. The variable domain in full, completed from reference TRBV2 and TRBJ2-3, reads EPEVTQTPSHQVTQMGQEVILRCVPISNHLYFYWYRQILGQKVEFLVSFYNNEISEKSEIFDDQFSVERPDGSNFTLKIRSTKLEDSAMYFCASSLTGLITDTQYFGPGTRLTVL.

The chain couples TRBV5-1 to TRBJ2-7, with D hard to call. With 4 bases removed from V and 3 bases from J, the gap between germline ends came to 11 bases. The CDR3 has 13 residues. The germline V gene has CDR1 SGHRS and CDR2 YFSETQ. The CDR3 DNA sequence: TGCGCCAGCAGCGCCGCGAATAACTACGAGCAGTACTTC. Amino acids: CASSAANNYEQYF.

V gene TRBV2 combines with J gene TRBJ2-3; D is perhaps TRBD1 (5 bases). V lost 11 bases and J 3 bases, leaving 18 bases between the germline ends. From germline, CDR1 is SNHLY and CDR2 FYNNEI. This CDR3 has 14 amino acids. The CDR3 nucleotides are TGTGCCGGCTCGGTGGGGCTGGCTACAGATACGCAGTATTTT. This gives the protein CAGSVGLATDTQYF.

The chain carries TRBV9 and TRBJ2-7; 7 bases map to TRBD2. The CDR3 runs to 12 residues. Losses at the gene ends were 2 bases for V and 5 bases for J; bases not matched to a gene: 1. The germline gives CDR1 SGDLS, CDR2 YYNGEE. CDR3 region: CASSVGGNEQYF. The CDR3 DNA sequence: TGTGCCAGCAGCGTGGGGGGGAACGAGCAGTACTTC.

The CDR3: CSVYYNEQFF. CDR3 in DNA: TGCAGCGTGTACTACAATGAGCAGTTCTTC. J is TRBJ2-1 and V is TRBV29-1; D ambiguous. The CDR3 loop spans 10 amino acids. V was cut by 6 bases and J by 3 bases, with 3 bases left in between. From germline, CDR1 is SQVTM and CDR2 ANQGSEA.

This clone appeared a few times. The chain employs TRBV6-1 and TRBJ1-5, with a tentative D call TRBD1 (5 bases). This CDR3 has 15 residues. Germline assignment: CDR1 MNHNS and CDR2 SASEGT. Trimming removed 9 bases at V and 2 bases at J, with 17 bases between. CDR3 region: CASYVGGFGNQPQHF. In nucleotides, the CDR3 is TGTGCCAGTTACGTGGGGGGGTTTGGCAATCAGCCCCAGCATTTT.

This sequence joins TRBV19 and TRBJ1-2; 7 bases match TRBD1. Per germline, CDR1 LNHDA and CDR2 SQIVND (reference sequence). This CDR3 is 15 amino acids long. V lost 7 bases to trimming and J lost 2 bases; unmatched junction nucleotides: 10. The CDR3 here is CASNLRTGLNYGYTF. In nucleotides, the CDR3 is TGTGCCAGTAATCTTAGGACAGGCCTAAACTATGGCTACACCTTC.

The chain uses TRBV18 and TRBJ2-7, with D tentatively TRBD2 (5 bases). The CDR3 runs 14 residues. The germline V gene has CDR1 KGHSH and CDR2 LQKENI. Trimming took off 0 bases at V and 3 bases at J, with 9 bases between the two ends. Written as DNA, the CDR3 is TGTGCCAGCTCACCACCTGGACTCGACTACGAGCAGTACTTC. It codes for CASSPPGLDYEQYF.

This clone showed up just a few times. V and J are TRBV10-1 and TRBJ2-7; the D gene is possibly TRBD2 (5 bases). This CDR3 has 13 residues. Trimming took 0 bases from V and 6 from J, leaving 9 bases between them. From germline, CDR1 is WNHNN and CDR2 SYGVQD (reference sequence). This CDR3 is CASSESRVREQYF. The CDR3 nucleotides read TGCGCCAGCAGTGAGTCGAGGGTGCGCGAGCAGTACTTC.

As for this clone: At one of its ends the junction is not consistent with the germline gene, which may arise from a read error. The chain carries TRBV7-7 and TRBJ2-1; 9 positions match TRBD2. The CDR3 length is 14 residues. Germline CDR1 SSHAT, CDR2 FNYEAQ (reference sequence). The CDR3 DNA reads as TGTGCTAGCAGCTCCGCGGGGGGGTTGAATGAGCAGTTCTTC. This sequence encodes CASSSAGGLNEQFF.

V is TRBV12-5 and J is TRBJ2-3; 7 nucleotides match TRBD1. The V segment lost 6 bases and the J segment 6 bases; nucleotides outside the gene matches: 12. This CDR3 comprises 15 residues. Germline CDR1 LGHNT, CDR2 FRNRAP. CDR3 nucleotides: TGTGCTAGTGGAGTCTCGGACAGGCCTTGGGATACGCAGTATTTT. The encoded protein is CASGVSDRPWDTQYF.

V gene TRBV18 combines with J gene TRBJ2-7; D ambiguous. Deletions cut 0 bases from V and 3 bases from J, with 6 bases between. Germline V gives CDR1 KGHSH, CDR2 LQKENI. The length of the CDR3 is 13 residues. This chain's CDR3 is CASSPPGLYEQYF. CDR3 DNA sequence: TGTGCCAGCTCACCACCGGGCCTCTACGAGCAGTACTTC.

This clone was picked up one time. This rearrangement joins TRBV7-2 to TRBJ2-1, with D uncertain. This CDR3 is built from 14 residues. Per germline, CDR1 SGHTA and CDR2 FQGNSA. Trimming took 3 bases from V and 1 from J, leaving 7 bases between them. Written as DNA, the CDR3 is TGTGCCAGCAGCTTCGGGTTTTCCTACAATGAGCAGTTCTTC. As protein: CASSFGFSYNEQFF.

This clone was observed a handful of times. The chain links TRBV13 to TRBJ1-2; D is perhaps TRBD1 (5 bases). Trimming pared 4 bases from V and 2 bases from J, leaving 11 bases between. Germline V gene sequence: CDR1 PRHDT, CDR2 FYEKMQ (reference sequence). CDR3 length: 14 amino acids. This chain's CDR3 is CASSYRQPNYGYTF. As DNA, the CDR3 is TGTGCCAGCAGCTACCGACAGCCGAACTATGGCTACACCTTC.

The chain carries TRBV7-2 and TRBJ1-1, with TRBD1 as a possible D gene (6 bases). The germline V and J ends were trimmed by 5 bases and 0 bases, with 16 bases remaining between them. This CDR3 has 16 amino acids. CDR1 and CDR2 from the germline V gene are SGHTA and FQGNSA. CDR3 DNA sequence: TGTGCCAGCAGCCCCACGAGAGACAGGCTGAACACTGAAGCTTTCTTT. Translation: CASSPTRDRLNTEAFF.